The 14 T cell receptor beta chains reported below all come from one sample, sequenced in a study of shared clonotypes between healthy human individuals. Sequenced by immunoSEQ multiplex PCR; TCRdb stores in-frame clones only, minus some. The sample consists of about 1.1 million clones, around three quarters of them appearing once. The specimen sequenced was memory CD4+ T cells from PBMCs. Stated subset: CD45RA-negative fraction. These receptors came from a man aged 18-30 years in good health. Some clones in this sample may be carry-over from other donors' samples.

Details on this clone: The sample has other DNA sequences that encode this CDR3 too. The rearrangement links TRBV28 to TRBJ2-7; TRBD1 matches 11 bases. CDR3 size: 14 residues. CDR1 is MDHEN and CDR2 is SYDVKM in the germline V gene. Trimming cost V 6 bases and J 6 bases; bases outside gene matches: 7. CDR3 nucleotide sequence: TGTGCCAGCAGCCCCGGGACAGGGGGGCGCGAGCAGTACTTC. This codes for CASSPGTGGREQYF.

CDR3 sequence reads: CASSVPGQGYTEAFF. The CDR3 DNA is TGTGCCAGCAGTGTTCCGGGACAGGGGTACACTGAAGCTTTCTTT. The chain couples TRBV28 to TRBJ1-1, with TRBD1 identical over 10 bases. Per germline, CDR1 MDHEN and CDR2 SYDVKM. V lost 5 bases, J lost 3 bases, and 6 bases stayed unmatched. This CDR3 contains 15 residues.

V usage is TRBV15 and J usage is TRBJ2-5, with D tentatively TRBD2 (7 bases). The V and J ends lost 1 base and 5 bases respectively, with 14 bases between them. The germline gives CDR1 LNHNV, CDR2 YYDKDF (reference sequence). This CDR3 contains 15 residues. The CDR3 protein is CATSRVRGARETQYF. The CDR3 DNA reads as TGTGCCACCAGCAGAGTTCGGGGGGCACGTGAGACCCAGTACTTC.

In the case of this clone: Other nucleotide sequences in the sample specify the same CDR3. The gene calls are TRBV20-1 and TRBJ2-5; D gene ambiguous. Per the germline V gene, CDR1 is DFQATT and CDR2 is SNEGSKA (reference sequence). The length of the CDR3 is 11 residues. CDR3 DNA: TGCAGCGAAGGAACCCAAGAGACCCAGTACTTC. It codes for CSEGTQETQYF.

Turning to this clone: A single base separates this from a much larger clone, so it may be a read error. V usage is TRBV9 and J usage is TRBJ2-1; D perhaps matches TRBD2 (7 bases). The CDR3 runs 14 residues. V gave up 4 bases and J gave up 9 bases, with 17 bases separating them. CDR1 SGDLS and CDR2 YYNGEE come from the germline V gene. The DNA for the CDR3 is TGTGCCAGCAGCCCTGGACGGGGGGCCGCTGAGCAGTTCTTC. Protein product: CASSPGRGAAEQFF.

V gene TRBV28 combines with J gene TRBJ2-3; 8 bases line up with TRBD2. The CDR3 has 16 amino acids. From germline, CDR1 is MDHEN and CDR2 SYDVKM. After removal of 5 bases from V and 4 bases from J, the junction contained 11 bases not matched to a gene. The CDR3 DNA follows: TGTGCCAGCAGTACCCAGGGGAGCGGGAGACCAGATACGCAGTATTTT. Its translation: CASSTQGSGRPDTQYF.

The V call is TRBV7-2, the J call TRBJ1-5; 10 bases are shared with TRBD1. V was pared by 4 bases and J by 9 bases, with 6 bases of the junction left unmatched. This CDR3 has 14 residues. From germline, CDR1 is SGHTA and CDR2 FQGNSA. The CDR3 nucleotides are TGTGCCAGCAGCTCGGGACAGGGGCGGGGGCCCCAGCATTTT. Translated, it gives CASSSGQGRGPQHF.

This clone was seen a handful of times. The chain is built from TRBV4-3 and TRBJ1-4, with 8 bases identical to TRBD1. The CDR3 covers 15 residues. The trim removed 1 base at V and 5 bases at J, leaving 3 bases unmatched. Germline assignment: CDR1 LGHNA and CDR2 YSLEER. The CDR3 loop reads CASSQGQGLNEKLFF. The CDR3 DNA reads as TGCGCCAGCAGCCAAGGACAGGGGCTGAATGAAAAACTGTTTTTT.

CDR3 nucleotides: TGTGCCAGCAGCTACACCAGCTCCTACAATGAGCAGTTCTTC. Amino acid sequence: CASSYTSSYNEQFF. The rearrangement joins TRBV9 to TRBJ2-1; D is unresolved. The CDR3 length is 14 residues. Germline values: CDR1 SGDLS, CDR2 YYNGEE. Trimming stripped 4 bases from V and 0 bases from J, with 8 bases between.

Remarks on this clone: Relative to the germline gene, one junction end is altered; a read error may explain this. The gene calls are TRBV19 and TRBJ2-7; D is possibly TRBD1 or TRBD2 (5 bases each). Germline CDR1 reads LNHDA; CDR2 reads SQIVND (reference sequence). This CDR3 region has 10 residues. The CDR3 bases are TGTGCCAGTAGTTTGGGACGCCAGAACTTC. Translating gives CASSLGRQNF.

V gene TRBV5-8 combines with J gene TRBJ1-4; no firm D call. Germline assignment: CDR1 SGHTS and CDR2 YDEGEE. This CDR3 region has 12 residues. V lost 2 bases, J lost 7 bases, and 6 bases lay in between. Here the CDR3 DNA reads TGTGCCAGCAGCTTCTACAGTGAAAAACTGTTTTTT. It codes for CASSFYSEKLFF.

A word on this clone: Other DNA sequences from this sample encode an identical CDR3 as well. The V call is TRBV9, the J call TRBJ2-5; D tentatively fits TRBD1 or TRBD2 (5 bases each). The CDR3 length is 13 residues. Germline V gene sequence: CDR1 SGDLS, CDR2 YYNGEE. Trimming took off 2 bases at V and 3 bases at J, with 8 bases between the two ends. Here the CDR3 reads CASSVRDEETQYF. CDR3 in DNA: TGTGCCAGCAGCGTCCGGGACGAAGAGACCCAGTACTTC.

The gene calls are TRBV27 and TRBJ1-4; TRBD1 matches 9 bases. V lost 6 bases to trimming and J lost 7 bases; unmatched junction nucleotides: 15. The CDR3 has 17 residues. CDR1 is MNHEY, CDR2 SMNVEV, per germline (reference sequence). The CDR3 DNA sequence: TGTGCCAGCAGCCTCCCGGGACAGGGAACTCGAACTGAAAAACTGTTTTTT. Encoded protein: CASSLPGQGTRTEKLFF.

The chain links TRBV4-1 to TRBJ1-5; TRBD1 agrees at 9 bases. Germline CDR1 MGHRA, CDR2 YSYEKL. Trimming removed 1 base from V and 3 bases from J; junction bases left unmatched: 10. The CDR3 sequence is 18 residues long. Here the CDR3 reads CASSQGLLTGGSNQPQHF. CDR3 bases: TGCGCCAGCAGCCAAGGATTGTTGACAGGGGGATCCAATCAGCCCCAGCATTTT.